These 4 T cell receptor beta chains came from one sample sequenced in a study of Graves' ophthalmopathy and Graves' hyperthyroidism. Transcripts of RNA were the source for amplifying TCR beta CDR3 regions. A first-round RT-PCR used HTBI primers, followed by a second-round multiplex PCR. TCRdb used MiXCR to reprocess the multiplex PCR reads, holding one entry per CDR3 protein. The data show roughly 380,000 distinct CDR3 sequences, over 15% seen once. Sample: peripheral blood. The receptor set was obtained from a woman aged 18-29 years with stable Graves' hyperthyroidism.

This clonotype was counted at least ten times. CDR3 bases: TGTGCCAGCAGAAGGACAGGGCCCTCCTACGAGCAGTACTTC. Translation: CASRRTGPSYEQYF. The genes are TRBV6-2 or TRBV6-3 and TRBJ2-7; 8 bases line up with TRBD1. This CDR3 is 14 amino acids long. Losses at the gene ends were 6 bases for V and 0 bases for J; bases not matched to a gene: 4. Germline-derived CDR1 and CDR2 are MNHEY and SVGEGT.

This clonotype was counted at least ten times. This chain joins TRBV15 and TRBJ1-2; D is ambiguous. This CDR3 is built from 15 residues. V lost 2 bases to trimming and J lost 2 bases, with 12 bases between them. Germline CDR1 reads LNHNV; CDR2 reads YYDKDF (reference sequence). CDR3 protein: CATSRLVGNNYGYTF. The CDR3 DNA is TGTGCCACCAGCAGATTAGTAGGGAACAACTATGGCTACACCTTC.

This clonotype came up many times. The rearrangement uses TRBV20-1 and TRBJ1-5, with 7 bases that match TRBD1. The CDR3 is 14 residues long. Trimming took 0 bases from V and 6 from J; bases not matched to a gene: 5. Germline-derived CDR1 and CDR2 are DFQATT and SNEGSKA (reference sequence). CDR3 sequence reads: CSARDSRGTQPQHF. The CDR3 DNA reads as TGCAGTGCTAGAGATTCCAGGGGGACTCAGCCCCAGCATTTT.

This clonotype was counted ten times or more. The gene calls are TRBV7-3 and TRBJ2-2; 8 bases fit TRBD1. CDR3 length equals 14 residues. Germline trimming cut 5 bases from V and 5 bases from J; bases unmatched to any gene: 4. Germline V gene lookup returns CDR1 SGHTA and CDR2 FQGTGA. The DNA of the CDR3 is TGTGCCAGCAGCCGGGGGACAGGAACCGGGGAGCTGTTTTTT. The encoded protein is CASSRGTGTGELFF.